These T cell receptor beta chains were read from a single sample in a study of T cells in Graves' hyperthyroidism and ophthalmopathy. One entry per CDR3 protein, called by TCRdb with MiXCR from the multiplex PCR reads. The table lists 610,000 or so distinct CDR3 sequences, about half of them singletons. Sequenced: peripheral blood or thyroid tissue (not recorded which). The source is a woman between 18 and 29 years old with Graves' hyperthyroidism. The CDR3 runs from the conserved cysteine through the conserved F or W. Each record gives: J gene, D gene, clone size, V gene, CDR3 DNA, CDR3 protein. D genes are given only for firm matches. Only part of the rows carry a size: once, few, many, or a class if the clone is expanded.

TRBJ1-6 NA many TRBV7-2 TGTGCCAGCAACCTGTTGGGAGGGTCGAATTCACCCCTCCACTTT CASNLLGGSNSPLHF
TRBJ2-7 NA NA TRBV10-3 TGTGCCATCAGTGAGGGTGGCAATCAGCCCCAGCATTACTTC CAISEGGNQPQHYF
TRBJ2-1 TRBD1 few TRBV29-1 TGCAGCGTTGGACAGGGAATCCATGAGCAGTTCTTC CSVGQGIHEQFF
TRBJ1-2 TRBD1 NA TRBV7-2 TGTGCCAGCAGCTCCGGGACAGGGGAGGGGTATGGCTACACCTTC CASSSGTGEGYGYTF
TRBJ1-5 NA NA TRBV20-1 TGCAGTGCCAGTAGTAACTACACGGTTAATCAGCCCCAGCATTTT CSASSNYTVNQPQHF
TRBJ2-7 NA NA TRBV2 TGTGCCAGCAGGATCGTAACGGGAGTGACCTACGAGCAGTACTTC CASRIVTGVTYEQYF
TRBJ1-2 TRBD1 many TRBV5-1 TGCGCCAGCAGACAGGGGGCTGATTATGGCTACACCTTC CASRQGADYGYTF
TRBJ1-5 NA NA TRBV6-4 TGTGCCAGCAGTGACAGGGGCCAGACCCAGCATTTT CASSDRGQTQHF
TRBJ1-5 TRBD1 many TRBV4-2 TGTGCCAGCAGCCAGGCAGGGGGCGGGAGCAATCAGCCCCAGCATTTT CASSQAGGGSNQPQHF
TRBJ2-5 NA NA TRBV18 TGTGCCAGCTCACTACAGGGAAGGGGAGAGACCCAGTACTTC CASSLQGRGETQYF
TRBJ2-5 NA many TRBV12-3/TRBV12-4 TGTGCCAGCAGCCCGAGGGGTCATCAAGAGACCCAGTACTTC CASSPRGHQETQYF
TRBJ1-5 NA many TRBV27 TGTGCCAGCAGTTTAGGCGGGGGTGGCGCGCCCCAGCATTTT CASSLGGGGAPQHF
TRBJ2-7 NA NA TRBV2 TGTGCCAGCAGTGAAGTGGGTTTGTTCACGGGACCATACGAGCAGTACTTC CASSEVGLFTGPYEQYF
TRBJ2-6 NA NA TRBV7-2 TGTGCCAGCAGCTTAGGCGGTCCTCATGACAGGGCCAACGTCCTGACTTTC CASSLGGPHDRANVLTF
TRBJ2-7 NA NA TRBV20-1 TGCAGTGCTAGAGATGGCGCGGGGTCCTACGAGCAGTACTTC CSARDGAGSYEQYF
TRBJ1-2 NA NA TRBV7-6 TGTGCCAGCAGCTTAGGGGGCAAAGAAAACTACTATGGCTACACCTTC CASSLGGKENYYGYTF
TRBJ1-2 NA NA TRBV29-1 TGCAGCGTTGAAGAGGGAGCGGGCTACACCTTC CSVEEGAGYTF
TRBJ1-3 NA NA TRBV5-1 TGCGCCAGCAGCTTACAAAGTTTATTCTCTGGAAACACCATATATTTT CASSLQSLFSGNTIYF
TRBJ2-7 NA NA TRBV2 TGTGCCAGCAGTGAGAGGGGAATCTCCTACGAGCAGTACTTC CASSERGISYEQYF
TRBJ2-1 TRBD2 few TRBV9 TGTGCCAGCAGGGGCGGGGGGCCCAACAATGAGCAGTTCTTC CASRGGGPNNEQFF
TRBJ2-2 NA many TRBV5-8 TGTGCCAGCAGCCCTAGGGCGAACACCGGGGAGCTGTTTTTT CASSPRANTGELFF
TRBJ1-2 TRBD1 NA TRBV7-2 TGTGCCAGCGGCTCGCCCGGGACAGCAAACTATGGCTACACCTTC CASGSPGTANYGYTF
TRBJ2-7 NA NA TRBV19 TGTGCCAGCAGTGCCGGGGCCAACCGCTACGAGCAGTACTTC CASSAGANRYEQYF
TRBJ1-1 NA many TRBV20-1 TGCAGTGCTAGGGAAACAGGCTTCGACACTGAAGCTTTCTTT CSARETGFDTEAFF
TRBJ2-1 NA few TRBV2 TGTGCCAGCAGTGCGACACAGCCCAGCTCCTACAATGAGCAGTTCTTC CASSATQPSSYNEQFF
TRBJ2-7 NA NA TRBV25-1 TGTGCCAGCAGTGCCGAGGACCGGGACTTCTACGAGCAGTACTTC CASSAEDRDFYEQYF